The 28 T cell receptor beta chains listed next were all sequenced from one sample in a study of beta chain features in type 1 diabetes. cDNA synthesis used the whole RNA isolate, giving expressed TCRB sequences. TCRdb's table, derived via immunoSEQ multiplex PCR, lists solely in-frame clones and lacks some. Here the sample spans some 220,000 clones, about a tenth being singletons. The specimen was central memory CD4+ T cells from blood. The receptors shown here come from a man between 18 and 29 years old in good health.

V and J are TRBV7-6 and TRBJ1-3; D is ambiguous. The V end was cut by 6 bases, the J end by 4 bases, with 7 bases between. The CDR3 has 12 residues. CDR1 is SGHVS, CDR2 FNYEAQ, per germline. The CDR3 sequence is CASSSEGNTIYF. The CDR3 DNA reads as TGTGCCAGCAGTTCAGAGGGAAACACCATATATTTT.

The CDR3 is CASSQRTAPGETQYF. The CDR3 DNA sequence: TGCGCCAGCAGCCAACGGACAGCCCCTGGGGAGACCCAGTACTTC. This sequence joins TRBV5-1 and TRBJ2-5; D is perhaps TRBD1 (6 bases). Trimming removed 4 bases from V and 5 bases from J, with 18 bases in between. Germline V CDR1 and CDR2: SGHRS, YFSETQ. The CDR3 is made up of 15 amino acids.

This clone was seen only a few times. The chain recombines TRBV5-1 with TRBJ2-1; 7 bases match TRBD2. V gave up 2 bases and J gave up 5 bases; unmatched junction bases: 4. Per germline, CDR1 SGHRS and CDR2 YFSETQ. The CDR3 sequence is 14 residues long. The CDR3 nucleotides read TGCGCCAGCAGCTTCCAGCGGGGTAACAATGAGCAGTTCTTC. This gives the protein CASSFQRGNNEQFF.

Ten or more counts support this clone. This chain connects TRBV15 to TRBJ2-1, with D unclear. Germline V CDR1 and CDR2: LNHNV, YYDKDF (reference sequence). The V end was cut by 1 base, the J end by 6 bases, with 10 bases between. The length of the CDR3 is 14 residues. CDR3 coding DNA: TGTGCCACCAGCAGAGTACGCGGATCCAATGAGCAGTTCTTC. Translated: CATSRVRGSNEQFF. Complete variable domain (other parts from reference TRBV15 and TRBJ2-1): DAMVIQNPRYQVTQFGKPVTLSCSQTLNHNVMYWYQQKSSQAPKLLFHYYDKDFNNEADTPDNFQSRRPNTSFCFLDIRSPGLGDTAMYLCATSRVRGSNEQFFGPGTRLTVL.

The CDR3 is CASSLFAAGGPSGYEQYF. The CDR3 DNA reads TGTGCCAGCAGTTTATTCGCGGCGGGAGGGCCCTCGGGCTACGAGCAGTACTTC. The chain couples TRBV28 to TRBJ2-7, with 9 bases that match TRBD2. V trimming: 1 base; J trimming: 3 bases; junction bases outside the gene matches: 13. This CDR3 has 18 amino acids. Looked up from germline, CDR1 is MDHEN and CDR2 is SYDVKM.

In regard to this clone: A read error likely explains this, since a far larger clone differs by one base. The rearrangement joins TRBV6-5 to TRBJ2-3; D not resolved. Trimming removed 6 bases from V and 1 base from J, with 8 bases in between. The CDR3 length is 13 residues. The germline V gene encodes CDR1 MNHEY and CDR2 SVGAGI. The CDR3: CASSPEGTDTQYF. In DNA form, the CDR3 reads TGTGCCAGCAGCCCTGAGGGCACAGATACGCAGTATTTT.

This clone was seen many times. V is TRBV2 and J is TRBJ2-5; D ambiguous. The CDR3 loop spans 12 amino acids. V lost 7 bases and J lost 2, with 8 bases in between. Germline loops: CDR1 SNHLY, CDR2 FYNNEI. CDR3 protein: CASTDIQETQYF. CDR3 in DNA: TGTGCCAGCACTGATATACAAGAGACCCAGTACTTC.

V and J are TRBV29-1 and TRBJ2-1, with D possibly TRBD1 on 5 matching bases. The V gene's germline CDR1 is SQVTM and CDR2 ANQGSEA. The CDR3 sequence is 13 residues long. The V end lost 7 bases, the J end lost 0 bases, and 10 bases lay between the germline ends. The CDR3 protein is CSDQGGSYNEQFF. The DNA for the CDR3 is TGCAGCGATCAGGGTGGCTCCTACAATGAGCAGTTCTTC.

This clone was found a few times. J is TRBJ2-1 and V is TRBV2; 9 bases map to TRBD2. The CDR3 consists of 14 residues. Germline CDR1 and CDR2: SNHLY and FYNNEI. V gave up 8 bases and J gave up 0 bases; unmatched junction bases: 2. The CDR3 protein is CASGAGGSYNEQFF. The CDR3 DNA is TGTGCCAGCGGAGCGGGAGGCTCCTACAATGAGCAGTTCTTC.

This clone was counted only a few times. The rearrangement uses TRBV7-2 and TRBJ2-2, with TRBD1 matching 9 bases. V lost 6 bases to trimming and J lost 3 bases; unmatched junction nucleotides: 5. Germline V gene sequence: CDR1 SGHTA, CDR2 FQGNSA. The length of the CDR3 is 15 residues. CDR3 sequence reads: CASSYGQGYTGELFF. The CDR3 nucleotides are TGTGCCAGCAGTTACGGACAGGGGTACACCGGGGAGCTGTTTTTT.

This clone was found a few times. This likely came from a read error, as a far larger clone is one base away. V gene TRBV7-2 combines with J gene TRBJ2-6; TRBD1 aligns across 8 bases. Germline V gene data show CDR1 as SGHTA and CDR2 as FQGNSA. The CDR3 has 18 amino acids. Germline trimming cut 5 bases from V and 0 bases from J; bases unmatched to any gene: 9. The CDR3 reads CASSDGQGSRSGANVLTF. In DNA, the CDR3 is TGTGCCAGCAGCGACGGACAGGGAAGCCGCTCTGGGGCCAACGTCCTGACTTTC.

The V gene is TRBV10-3, the J gene TRBJ2-2; D possibly corresponds to TRBD2 (5 bases). CDR1 is ENHRY and CDR2 is SYGVKD in the germline V gene. The CDR3 is made up of 14 amino acids. V lost 5 bases and J 0 bases, leaving 7 bases between the germline ends. CDR3 in DNA: TGTGCCATCAGTCCCGGGACGAACACCGGGGAGCTGTTTTTT. This translates into CAISPGTNTGELFF.

The chain couples TRBV5-4 to TRBJ2-1; possibly TRBD2 for D (6 bases). Trimming took off 2 bases at V and 5 bases at J, with 11 bases between the two ends. Germline-derived CDR1 and CDR2 are SGHNT and YYREEE (reference sequence). CDR3 size: 14 residues. Written as DNA, the CDR3 is TGTGCCAGCAGCTTCGGGAGACCTGACAATGAGCAGTTCTTC. It is translated as CASSFGRPDNEQFF.

This clone has more than one count but fewer than ten. V and J are TRBV7-2 and TRBJ2-1, with a possible D match to TRBD1 (5 bases). V was cut by 2 bases and J by 9 bases, with 8 bases left in between. The CDR3 length is 12 residues. Germline CDR1 is SGHTA and CDR2 is FQGNSA. Here the CDR3 DNA reads TGTGCCAGCAGCTTACTAAGGGGTGAGCAGTTCTTC. This sequence encodes CASSLLRGEQFF.

This clone was observed many times. The chain joins TRBV11-2 to TRBJ2-2; 7 bases fit TRBD1. Germline V gene sequence: CDR1 SGHAT, CDR2 FQNNGV. The CDR3 spans 15 residues. Germline trimming cut 5 bases from V and 4 bases from J; bases unmatched to any gene: 7. The CDR3 DNA follows: TGTGCCAGCAGCCGCGACAGGGTTTTCACCGGGGAGCTGTTTTTT. Residues: CASSRDRVFTGELFF.

V is TRBV30 and J is TRBJ1-4; tentative D call: TRBD1 (6 bases). Germline loops: CDR1 GTSNPN, CDR2 SVGIG (reference sequence). V was trimmed by 6 bases and J by 2 bases, leaving 10 bases between them. There are 13 residues in the CDR3. Written as DNA, the CDR3 is TGTGCCTGCAACAGGGACACTAATGAAAAACTGTTTTTT. Protein sequence: CACNRDTNEKLFF.

This clone has ten or more counts. The rearrangement uses TRBV4-2 and TRBJ2-7; D gene uncertain. This CDR3 is 14 amino acids long. Germline assignment: CDR1 LGHNA and CDR2 YNFKEQ. V gave up 4 bases and J gave up 0 bases, with 10 bases separating them. CDR3 bases: TGTGCCAGCAGCCTGGGCAGGAGCTCCTACGAGCAGTACTTC. Amino acid sequence: CASSLGRSSYEQYF.

The J gene is TRBJ2-1, the V gene TRBV6-5, with D tentatively TRBD2 (5 bases). Germline values: CDR1 MNHEY, CDR2 SVGAGI. Between the trimmed V and J ends, which lost 6 bases and 5 bases, there was a span of 11 bases. The length of the CDR3 is 13 residues. This CDR3 is CASSGNENNEQFF. CDR3 nucleotides: TGTGCCAGCAGCGGGAATGAAAACAATGAGCAGTTCTTC.

The chain is built from TRBV5-4 and TRBJ2-1; D gene unclear. Between the trimmed V and J ends, which lost 0 bases and 0 bases, there was a span of 7 bases. Germline V lookup: CDR1 SGHNT, CDR2 YYREEE (reference sequence). The CDR3 runs 15 residues. CDR3 in amino acids: CASSLDPSSYNEQFF. The CDR3 DNA follows: TGTGCCAGCAGCTTGGACCCAAGCTCCTACAATGAGCAGTTCTTC.

This clone was seen a few times. The J gene is TRBJ2-3, the V gene TRBV19, with 9 bases lining up with TRBD1. Germline trimming cut 6 bases from V and 6 bases from J; bases unmatched to any gene: 10. Germline V lookup: CDR1 LNHDA, CDR2 SQIVND (reference sequence). The CDR3 loop spans 15 amino acids. The CDR3 DNA sequence: TGTGCCAGTAGGTCCTTCGGGACAGGGATTGATACGCAGTATTTT. This sequence encodes CASRSFGTGIDTQYF.

V is TRBV9 and J is TRBJ2-5; D gene unclear. The CDR3 extends over 17 amino acids. CDR1 and CDR2 (germline): SGDLS, YYNGEE. V was pared by 3 bases and J by 2 bases, with 20 bases between. The CDR3, as DNA: TGTGCCAGCAGCGACTCGTTCCAACCCCTCCTACAAGAGACCCAGTACTTC. Residues: CASSDSFQPLLQETQYF.

This clone was counted a few times. This chain uses TRBV7-8 with TRBJ1-6; 8 nucleotides agree with TRBD1. The V segment lost 4 bases and the J segment 10 bases; nucleotides outside the gene matches: 6. Germline assignment: CDR1 SGHVS and CDR2 FQNEAQ. The CDR3 length is 14 residues. The CDR3 nucleotides read TGTGCCAGCAGCTCGGACAGGGCCTGGTCACCCCTCCACTTT. Translating it yields CASSSDRAWSPLHF.

The table lists this clone with a few counts. The rearrangement uses TRBV4-2 and TRBJ1-4; TRBD1 aligns across 8 bases. The CDR3 is 16 residues long. Germline V gives CDR1 LGHNA, CDR2 YNFKEQ. The V segment lost 5 bases and the J segment 4 bases; nucleotides outside the gene matches: 9. Written as DNA, the CDR3 is TGTGCCAGCAGCGTCGGGGCAGGACAGGGTAATGAAAAACTGTTTTTT. It encodes CASSVGAGQGNEKLFF.

The table lists this clone with a few counts. V usage is TRBV27 and J usage is TRBJ1-1, with D unresolved. Germline CDR1 reads MNHEY; CDR2 reads SMNVEV (reference sequence). This CDR3 is built from 15 residues. V was trimmed by 0 bases and J by 3 bases, leaving 11 bases between them. This chain's CDR3 is CASSLSAGGYTEAFF. In DNA form, the CDR3 reads TGTGCCAGCAGTTTATCGGCGGGAGGTTACACTGAAGCTTTCTTT.

DNA for the CDR3: TGTGCCAGCAGCGTAGATCCAGAGACCCAGTACTTC. It yields the protein CASSVDPETQYF. The genes are TRBV9 and TRBJ2-5; D uncertain. This CDR3 region has 12 residues. Germline lookup yields CDR1 SGDLS and CDR2 YYNGEE. V was shortened by 0 bases and J by 4 bases, with 4 bases between the two germline ends.

This clone was recorded a few times. The J gene is TRBJ1-1, the V gene TRBV7-2; a weak D match, TRBD1 (5 bases). Trimming removed 5 bases from V and 1 base from J, with 14 bases in between. The germline gives CDR1 SGHTA, CDR2 FQGNSA. This CDR3 contains 15 residues. The CDR3 loop reads CASSPSPQGNTEAFF. The CDR3 nucleotides read TGTGCCAGCAGCCCGAGCCCTCAGGGGAACACTGAAGCTTTCTTT.

This clone has just a few counts. A read error is possible here, since a much larger clone lies one base away. The chain recombines TRBV7-2 with TRBJ2-7, with 7 nucleotides matching TRBD2. The CDR3 has 15 amino acids. The V gene's germline CDR1 is SGHTA and CDR2 FQGNSA. Trimming at V came to 1 base and at J to 3 bases, leaving 6 bases not matched to a gene. The CDR3 DNA reads as TGTGCCAGCAGCTTAGATGGGGGGGTGGGCTACGAGCAGTACTTC. This gives the protein CASSLDGGVGYEQYF.

The chain couples TRBV7-6 to TRBJ2-3; possibly TRBD2 for D (6 bases). Trimming took off 5 bases at V and 6 bases at J, with 18 bases between the two ends. CDR1 SGHVS and CDR2 FNYEAQ come from the germline V gene. The CDR3 contains 15 residues. The CDR3 nucleotides read TGTGCCAGCAGCCCAAGGGACTCTCCCCTGGATACGCAGTATTTT. It codes for CASSPRDSPLDTQYF.